A selection of T cell receptor beta chains follows, all from one sample in a study of blood T cell repertoires in COVID-19. Clones were sequenced by immunoSEQ multiplex PCR, and TCRdb holds only the in-frame ones, with some missing. The data show 95,000 to 100,000 clones, over 80% seen once. The sequencing input was peripheral blood. The receptors stem from a man between 45 and 60 years old with active COVID-19. Each CDR3 is given with its conserved first and last residue. Fields, in order: CDR3 length, V gene, CDR3 protein.

CDR3 length: 13; V gene: TRBV5-1; CDR3 protein: CASRYGQDTEAFF
CDR3 length: 14; V gene: TRBV5-1; CDR3 protein: CASRDREVADTQYF
CDR3 length: 16; V gene: TRBV11-2; CDR3 protein: CASSLAGSGRTDTQYF
CDR3 length: 15; V gene: TRBV28; CDR3 protein: CAINRSQGNNSPLHF
CDR3 length: 15; V gene: TRBV18; CDR3 protein: CASSPSGHQNTEAFF
CDR3 length: 18; V gene: TRBV4-2; CDR3 protein: CASSQDWIGTSGTYEQYF
CDR3 length: 16; V gene: TRBV24-1; CDR3 protein: CATSDVGASGMYEQFF
CDR3 length: 15; V gene: TRBV5-4; CDR3 protein: CASSSGQGAYNEQFF
CDR3 length: 15; V gene: TRBV5-1; CDR3 protein: CASTSGSFGANVLTF
CDR3 length: 14; V gene: TRBV3-1/TRBV3-2; CDR3 protein: CASSQDFRGGSLFF
CDR3 length: 12; V gene: TRBV2; CDR3 protein: CASSENRETQYF
CDR3 length: 13; V gene: TRBV5-4; CDR3 protein: CASSGGGSYGYTF
CDR3 length: 14; V gene: TRBV3-1/TRBV3-2; CDR3 protein: CASSRGEGAGELFF
CDR3 length: 11; V gene: TRBV6-5; CDR3 protein: CASINGGELFF
CDR3 length: 13; V gene: TRBV12-3/TRBV12-4; CDR3 protein: CASTGTSGEKLFF
CDR3 length: 17; V gene: TRBV13; CDR3 protein: CASSLGRRLAGADTQYF
CDR3 length: 11; V gene: TRBV6-5; CDR3 protein: CASTTNRVEYF
CDR3 length: 16; V gene: TRBV2; CDR3 protein: CASSEAGGGSKNIQYF
CDR3 length: 14; V gene: TRBV6-2/TRBV6-3; CDR3 protein: CASSPTTGVTEAFF
CDR3 length: 16; V gene: TRBV27; CDR3 protein: CASSSPTLVGNNEQFF
CDR3 length: 14; V gene: TRBV27; CDR3 protein: CASRGQGLGEKLFF
CDR3 length: 15; V gene: TRBV7-3; CDR3 protein: CASSPRPGISDGYTF
CDR3 length: 12; V gene: TRBV3-1/TRBV3-2; CDR3 protein: CASSQGPRSQYF
CDR3 length: 14; V gene: TRBV19; CDR3 protein: CASSPPWNTGELFF
CDR3 length: 15; V gene: TRBV27; CDR3 protein: CASSSRQGANYGYTF
CDR3 length: 15; V gene: TRBV28; CDR3 protein: CASLGQDSSYNEQFF
CDR3 length: 15; V gene: TRBV6-5; CDR3 protein: CASSRGAGGQETQYF
CDR3 length: 15; V gene: TRBV19; CDR3 protein: CASTSGRGSTGELFF
CDR3 length: 14; V gene: TRBV5-4; CDR3 protein: CASSLRLSTGELFF
CDR3 length: 15; V gene: TRBV30; CDR3 protein: CAWTRLAGVVNEQFF
CDR3 length: 13; V gene: TRBV2; CDR3 protein: CASSGTGANGYTF
CDR3 length: 12; V gene: TRBV10-2; CDR3 protein: CASSVSKAEQYF
CDR3 length: 16; V gene: TRBV7-2; CDR3 protein: CASSSVAGSSTDTQYF
CDR3 length: 15; V gene: TRBV7-2; CDR3 protein: CASSPSGSSYNEQFF
CDR3 length: 15; V gene: TRBV18; CDR3 protein: CASSGDWGSYNEQFF
CDR3 length: 13; V gene: TRBV18; CDR3 protein: CASSRTVNTEAFF
CDR3 length: 14; V gene: TRBV3-1/TRBV3-2; CDR3 protein: CASSQSGRGYEQYF
CDR3 length: 14; V gene: TRBV10-3; CDR3 protein: CAISLTTVNYGYTF
CDR3 length: 16; V gene: TRBV19; CDR3 protein: CASTLTSGRYTGELFF
CDR3 length: 17; V gene: TRBV11-2; CDR3 protein: CASSPRDSNMRNTEAFF